The 22 T cell receptor beta chains presented below share a single source sample, sequenced in a study of shared clonotypes between healthy human individuals. The repertoire was sequenced with immunoSEQ multiplex PCR; TCRdb's copy has only in-frame clones and lacks some. The sample lists hundreds of thousands of clones; around 86% were seen once. Sequencing was performed on memory CD8+ T cells sorted from blood. The subset was: CD45RO+ cells pooled with CCR7-negative TemRA cells. These receptors all come from a young man in good health.

This chain uses TRBV7-2 with TRBJ2-3, with TRBD2 as a possible D gene (6 bases). The CDR3 is made up of 18 amino acids. CDR1 is SGHTA and CDR2 is FQGNSA in the germline V gene. V gave up 4 bases and J gave up 4 bases, with 24 bases separating them. The DNA for the CDR3 is TGTGCCAGCAGCTCCACCGACGTAGCTCCGCCGGGGGCAGATACGCAGTATTTT. Its protein product is CASSSTDVAPPGADTQYF.

The chain is built from TRBV5-1 and TRBJ2-1; 7 nucleotides align to TRBD1. The germline CDR1 and CDR2 sequences are SGHRS and YFSETQ. This CDR3 comprises 13 residues. The V and J ends lost 7 bases and 5 bases, in that order; junction bases with no gene match: 6. The chain's CDR3 is CASRLQGHNEQFF. DNA for the CDR3: TGCGCCAGCCGCCTACAGGGGCACAATGAGCAGTTCTTC.

The chain carries TRBV27 and TRBJ2-5, with 10 bases matching TRBD1. The CDR3 runs to 16 residues. The V gene end was trimmed by 1 base and the J gene end by 5 bases; junction bases not matched to a gene: 7. Germline V gives CDR1 MNHEY, CDR2 SMNVEV (reference sequence). DNA for the CDR3: TGTGCCAGCAGTTTATACTCGGGACAGGGGTGGGAGACCCAGTACTTC. Its translation: CASSLYSGQGWETQYF.

The chain recombines TRBV6-1 with TRBJ2-2; 9 bases agree with TRBD1. Germline loops: CDR1 MNHNS, CDR2 SASEGT. The CDR3 totals 19 residues. V was clipped by 4 bases and J by 2 bases; unmatched bases: 14. Here the CDR3 reads CASSGTRDRAYGNTGELFF. CDR3 bases: TGTGCCAGCAGTGGAACCCGGGACAGGGCCTATGGAAACACCGGGGAGCTGTTTTTT.

This clone was counted at least ten times. The chain carries TRBV13 and TRBJ1-1, with D tentatively TRBD1 (6 bases). This CDR3 is built from 14 residues. The V and J ends lost 1 base and 0 bases respectively, with 6 bases between them. The germline V gene has CDR1 PRHDT and CDR2 FYEKMQ (reference sequence). CDR3 region: CASSLEGVNTEAFF. In DNA form, the CDR3 reads TGTGCCAGCAGCTTAGAGGGGGTGAACACTGAAGCTTTCTTT. The entire variable domain, with the rest obtained from reference TRBV13 and TRBJ1-1, is as follows: AAGVIQSPRHLIKEKRETATLKCYPIPRHDTVYWYQQGPGQDPQFLISFYEKMQSDKGSIPDRFSAQQFSDYHSELNMSSLELGDSALYFCASSLEGVNTEAFFGQGTRLTVV.

The chain carries TRBV9 and TRBJ2-1; 8 positions match TRBD1. V trimming: 4 bases; J trimming: 6 bases; junction bases outside the gene matches: 12. The CDR3 totals 16 residues. In germline, CDR1 is SGDLS, CDR2 YYNGEE. CDR3 in amino acids: CASSQFGQGLSNEQFF. For the CDR3, the DNA is TGTGCCAGCAGCCAGTTCGGACAGGGCCTGAGCAATGAGCAGTTCTTC.

A single count supports this clone. The CDR3 DNA reads as TGTGCCAGCAGCCCCGGCTCAAACGAGCAGTACTTC. This sequence encodes CASSPGSNEQYF. The chain couples TRBV9 to TRBJ2-7; D call uncertain. This CDR3 has 12 amino acids. V was cut by 4 bases and J by 5 bases, with 10 bases left in between. Germline CDR1 is SGDLS and CDR2 is YYNGEE.

The CDR3 DNA sequence: TGTGCCAGCACACTCGCACGGACTAATTCACCCCTCCACTTT. It codes for CASTLARTNSPLHF. The V call is TRBV28, the J call TRBJ1-6; D remains unclear. CDR3 length equals 14 residues. Per germline, CDR1 MDHEN and CDR2 SYDVKM. Trimming shortened V by 7 bases and J by 6 bases, and 13 bases separated the two germline ends.

This clone was detected only once. V and J are TRBV18 and TRBJ2-7; D is unclear. The CDR3 loop spans 13 amino acids. Germline loops: CDR1 KGHSH, CDR2 LQKENI. V was shortened by 3 bases and J by 0 bases, with 6 bases between the two germline ends. As DNA, the CDR3 is TGTGCCAGCTCACCGGAGAGCTCCTACGAGCAGTACTTC. Translation: CASSPESSYEQYF.

The chain joins TRBV4-1 to TRBJ1-4; D perhaps matches TRBD1 (5 bases). V gave up 0 bases and J gave up 0 bases, with 11 bases separating them. The germline V gene encodes CDR1 MGHRA and CDR2 YSYEKL. This CDR3 region has 17 residues. CDR3 nucleotides: TGCGCCAGCAGCCAAGAGACAGTTACTGCAACTAATGAAAAACTGTTTTTT. Its translation: CASSQETVTATNEKLFF.

CDR3 nucleotides: TGTGCCAGCAGCTTATGGAGGGGGTCCGTAGAGACCCAGTACTTC. Residues: CASSLWRGSVETQYF. The chain combines TRBV11-2 with TRBJ2-5; tentatively, D is TRBD1 or TRBD2 (6 bases each). This CDR3 spans 15 amino acids. Germline CDR1 SGHAT, CDR2 FQNNGV. The V end was cut by 2 bases, the J end by 4 bases, with 14 bases between.

The rearrangement joins TRBV2 to TRBJ1-1; D gene uncertain. Germline loops: CDR1 SNHLY, CDR2 FYNNEI. V dropped 1 base and J dropped 6 bases, with 15 bases sitting between them. There are 15 residues in the CDR3. The CDR3 sequence: CASSEENIKGAEAFF. The CDR3 DNA reads as TGTGCCAGCAGTGAAGAAAACATAAAAGGCGCTGAAGCTTTCTTT.

This clone was picked up one time. The V call is TRBV9, the J call TRBJ2-1; TRBD2 matches 12 bases. Per germline, CDR1 SGDLS and CDR2 YYNGEE. This CDR3 is built from 17 residues. V trimming: 3 bases; J trimming: 2 bases; junction bases outside the gene matches: 6. The CDR3 loop is CASSASLAGGPYNEQFF. CDR3 nucleotide sequence: TGTGCCAGCAGCGCCTCTCTAGCGGGGGGGCCCTACAATGAGCAGTTCTTC. The variable domain in full, completed from reference TRBV9 and TRBJ2-1, reads DSGVTQTPKHLITATGQRVTLRCSPRSGDLSVYWYQQSLDQGLQFLIQYYNGEERAKGNILERFSAQQFPDLHSELNLSSLELGDSALYFCASSASLAGGPYNEQFFGPGTRLTVL.

J is TRBJ2-3 and V is TRBV9; D unresolved. V was clipped by 0 bases and J by 4 bases, with 6 bases between them. The CDR3 loop spans 13 amino acids. Germline loops: CDR1 SGDLS, CDR2 YYNGEE. CDR3 in DNA: TGTGCCAGCAGCGTAGGGGGATCAGATACGCAGTATTTT. This codes for CASSVGGSDTQYF.

The chain has TRBV6-1 and TRBJ2-7; 12 nucleotides agree with TRBD1. The germline V gene encodes CDR1 MNHNS and CDR2 SASEGT. Germline trimming cut 6 bases from V and 4 bases from J; bases unmatched to any gene: 7. This CDR3 has 15 residues. CDR3 coding DNA: TGTGCCAGCAGAGATCGGGACAGGGGGCTTTACGAGCAGTACTTC. Protein: CASRDRDRGLYEQYF.

The J gene is TRBJ1-4, the V gene TRBV18; no clear D gene. There are 14 residues in the CDR3. The germline CDR1 and CDR2 sequences are KGHSH and LQKENI. V shed 5 bases and J shed 8 bases, with 15 bases lying between them. The DNA for the CDR3 is TGTGCCAGCTCAGGCCAGGTCACGCCGGAAAAACTGTTTTTT. Translation gives CASSGQVTPEKLFF.

This chain connects TRBV7-2 to TRBJ1-6, with D tentatively TRBD1 (6 bases). V dropped 6 bases and J dropped 4 bases, with 13 bases sitting between them. There are 15 residues in the CDR3. In germline, CDR1 is SGHTA, CDR2 FQGNSA. Written as DNA, the CDR3 is TGTGCCAGCAGTGTGACAGGCGTATATAATTCACCCCTCCACTTT. Translation: CASSVTGVYNSPLHF.

The V gene is TRBV9, the J gene TRBJ2-2, with D uncertain. The CDR3 sequence is 15 residues long. V lost 0 bases and J lost 3, with 9 bases in between. Looked up from germline, CDR1 is SGDLS and CDR2 is YYNGEE. The CDR3 reads CASSVEAVYTGELFF. The CDR3 DNA sequence: TGTGCCAGCAGCGTAGAGGCCGTTTACACCGGGGAGCTGTTTTTT.

The rearrangement uses TRBV19 and TRBJ2-1, with D possibly TRBD2 on 6 matching bases. The V end lost 9 bases, the J end lost 0 bases, and 15 bases lay between the germline ends. Germline lookup yields CDR1 LNHDA and CDR2 SQIVND (reference sequence). The CDR3 extends over 15 amino acids. CDR3 coding DNA: TGTGCCAGCAGAATAGCGGACTACTCCTACAATGAGCAGTTCTTC. Its protein is CASRIADYSYNEQFF.

V gene TRBV4-3 combines with J gene TRBJ2-3, with 9 bases that match TRBD2. V lost 0 bases and J lost 0; bases outside the gene matches: 7. Germline V gene lookup returns CDR1 LGHNA and CDR2 YSLEER. This CDR3 spans 18 amino acids. The CDR3 DNA reads TGCGCCAGCAGCCAAGATGGGCTAGCGGGGACTAGCACAGATACGCAGTATTTT. This codes for CASSQDGLAGTSTDTQYF.

V usage is TRBV29-1 and J usage is TRBJ1-1; D not resolved. Germline CDR1 and CDR2: SQVTM and ANQGSEA. CDR3 length: 11 amino acids. V was clipped by 3 bases and J by 1 base, with 3 bases between them. CDR3 nucleotide sequence: TGCAGCGTTGAGGAGAACACTGAAGCTTTCTTT. Translated: CSVEENTEAFF.

In this sample, this clone turned up many times. The chain joins TRBV11-2 to TRBJ1-2, with a possible D match to TRBD1 (5 bases). V lost 3 bases and J 2 bases, leaving 19 bases between the germline ends. This CDR3 comprises 17 residues. Germline V gives CDR1 SGHAT, CDR2 FQNNGV. This CDR3 is CASSFTGSAGSNYGYTF. In nucleotides, the CDR3 is TGTGCCAGCAGCTTTACTGGGTCTGCAGGGTCCAACTATGGCTACACCTTC.